These 19 T cell receptor beta chains came from one sample sequenced in a study of blood T cell repertoires in COVID-19. The table came from immunoSEQ multiplex PCR; TCRdb's copy has only in-frame clones and leaves some out. This sample yields over 200,000 clones, of which about 86% are seen a single time; about 4.7% belongs to the top ten. The sample was PBMCs or T cells enriched from blood (not recorded which). Receptor source: a woman under 40 who had been exposed to COVID-19.

This clone was counted between two and nine times. V is TRBV29-1 and J is TRBJ1-4; tentative D call: TRBD1 (6 bases). Germline-derived CDR1 and CDR2 are SQVTM and ANQGSEA. V lost 6 bases to trimming and J lost 7 bases, with 15 bases between them. The length of the CDR3 is 13 residues. The CDR3 sequence: CSVAEQGTEKLFF. The CDR3 DNA reads as TGCAGCGTGGCTGAACAGGGAACTGAAAAACTGTTTTTT. Supplemented by reference TRBV29-1 and TRBJ1-4, the full variable domain reads SAVISQKPSRDICQRGTSLTIQCQVDSQVTMMFWYRQQPGQSLTLIATANQGSEATYESGFVIDKFPISRPNLTFSTLTVSNMSPEDSSIYLCSVAEQGTEKLFFGSGTQLSVL.

The chain carries TRBV29-1 and TRBJ2-7, with D possibly being TRBD1 (5 bases). V was clipped by 7 bases and J by 2 bases, with 15 bases between them. The CDR3 consists of 13 residues. The germline gives CDR1 SQVTM, CDR2 ANQGSEA. The CDR3: CSAGKQETYEQYF. DNA for the CDR3: TGCAGCGCCGGAAAACAGGAAACCTACGAGCAGTACTTC.

The chain is built from TRBV5-8 and TRBJ1-5; no firm D call. Trimming took 2 bases from V and 6 from J, leaving 9 bases between them. The CDR3 has 13 residues. CDR1 SGHTS and CDR2 YDEGEE come from the germline V gene. The CDR3: CASSLQGGQPQHF. The CDR3 DNA follows: TGTGCCAGCAGCTTACAAGGAGGTCAGCCCCAGCATTTT.

The chain is built from TRBV11-3 and TRBJ2-7, with TRBD2 as a possible D gene (5 bases). Germline CDR1 reads SGHNT; CDR2 reads YENEEA. The CDR3 extends over 18 amino acids. Trimming took off 0 bases at V and 3 bases at J, with 21 bases between the two ends. Here the CDR3 reads CASSLDPSGSLWNYEQYF. The DNA of the CDR3 is TGTGCCAGCAGCTTAGACCCGTCGGGGAGCCTCTGGAACTACGAGCAGTACTTC. The full variable domain, in which reference TRBV11-3 and TRBJ2-7 provide the parts outside the CDR3, is EAGVVQSPRYKIIEKKQPVAFWCNPISGHNTLYWYLQNLGQGPELLIRYENEEAVDDSQLPKDRFSAERLKGVDSTLKIQPAELGDSAVYLCASSLDPSGSLWNYEQYFGPGTRLTVT.

This clone has only one observation. The rearrangement uses TRBV2 and TRBJ2-1; TRBD1 matches at 8 bases. Germline trimming cut 6 bases from V and 0 bases from J; bases unmatched to any gene: 13. There are 18 residues in the CDR3. CDR1 is SNHLY, CDR2 FYNNEI, per germline. The CDR3 nucleotides are TGTGCCAGCAGGGGGGATCGACAGGGGTCCAACTCCTACAATGAGCAGTTCTTC. Amino acids: CASRGDRQGSNSYNEQFF.

The gene calls are TRBV5-1 and TRBJ2-2; 9 bases are a match to TRBD1. V was pared by 3 bases and J by 5 bases, with 8 bases of the junction left unmatched. This CDR3 has 16 residues. Germline assignment: CDR1 SGHRS and CDR2 YFSETQ. In nucleotides, the CDR3 is TGCGCCAGCAGCTCTCCGGGACAGGGTTTGACCGGGGAGCTGTTTTTT. It yields the protein CASSSPGQGLTGELFF.

In this sample, this clone turned up a few times. The rearrangement links TRBV30 to TRBJ1-1; D might be TRBD1 (6 bases). This CDR3 comprises 10 residues. V lost 4 bases to trimming and J lost 10 bases, with 10 bases between them. Germline-derived CDR1 and CDR2 are GTSNPN and SVGIG (reference sequence). The DNA of the CDR3 is TGTGCCTGGATGGGGGCGGGAGCTTTCTTT. Its translation is CAWMGAGAFF.

The rearrangement uses TRBV4-1 and TRBJ2-1; no definite D call. The CDR3 extends over 14 amino acids. V was clipped by 4 bases and J by 7 bases, with 14 bases between them. Looked up from germline, CDR1 is MGHRA and CDR2 is YSYEKL. CDR3 in DNA: TGCGCCAGCAGCCCCCCCGAGGCCCTAAATGAGCAGTTCTTC. This sequence encodes CASSPPEALNEQFF.

V usage is TRBV5-4 and J usage is TRBJ1-6; 8 bases line up with TRBD1. CDR3 size: 13 residues. Losses at the gene ends were 6 bases for V and 8 bases for J; bases not matched to a gene: 4. The germline V gene encodes CDR1 SGHNT and CDR2 YYREEE (reference sequence). CDR3 region: CASKQGEHSPLHF. The CDR3 DNA is TGTGCCAGCAAACAGGGGGAACATTCACCCCTCCACTTT.

The chain recombines TRBV12-5 with TRBJ1-2; D unclear. In germline, CDR1 is LGHNT, CDR2 FRNRAP. Trimming shortened V by 3 bases and J by 3 bases, and 14 bases separated the two germline ends. The CDR3 totals 15 residues. The CDR3 reads CASGFDQTPHYGYTF. The CDR3 DNA reads as TGTGCTAGTGGTTTTGATCAGACACCGCACTATGGCTACACCTTC.

This clone was seen only once. The gene calls are TRBV4-2 and TRBJ2-5; TRBD2 aligns across 8 bases. CDR3 length: 15 residues. Germline CDR1 and CDR2: LGHNA and YNFKEQ. Trimming at V came to 1 base and at J to 2 bases, leaving 3 bases not matched to a gene. For the CDR3, the DNA is TGTGCCAGCAGCCAAGGGAGCGGGGGACAAGAGACCCAGTACTTC. Protein: CASSQGSGGQETQYF.

This clone was counted a single time. The CDR3 region is CASSTGQGDYGYTF. CDR3 sequence (DNA): TGTGCCAGTAGTACCGGACAGGGGGACTATGGCTACACCTTC. The V and J genes are TRBV19 and TRBJ1-2, with 10 bases aligning to TRBD1. The CDR3 is made up of 14 amino acids. Germline CDR1 and CDR2: LNHDA and SQIVND (reference sequence). After removal of 4 bases from V and 3 bases from J, the junction contained 2 bases not matched to a gene.

The rearrangement links TRBV2 to TRBJ1-4; 7 nucleotides agree with TRBD1. In germline, CDR1 is SNHLY, CDR2 FYNNEI. The CDR3 covers 15 residues. After removal of 5 bases from V and 2 bases from J, the junction contained 5 bases not matched to a gene. The CDR3 is CASSQTRGTNEKLFF. CDR3 nucleotides: TGTGCCAGCAGTCAGACCAGGGGGACTAATGAAAAACTGTTTTTT. The complete variable domain, with remaining parts taken from reference TRBV2 and TRBJ1-4, reads EPEVTQTPSHQVTQMGQEVILRCVPISNHLYFYWYRQILGQKVEFLVSFYNNEISEKSEIFDDQFSVERPDGSNFTLKIRSTKLEDSAMYFCASSQTRGTNEKLFFGSGTQLSVL.

The V and J genes are TRBV19 and TRBJ1-2; D might be TRBD1 (5 bases). Deletions cut 3 bases from V and 4 bases from J, with 18 bases between. The CDR3 has 16 amino acids. Germline V CDR1 and CDR2: LNHDA, SQIVND (reference sequence). DNA of the CDR3: TGTGCCAGTAGTATCTTCGGCAGGGCATTCATCTATGGCTACACCTTC. It codes for CASSIFGRAFIYGYTF.

The CDR3, as DNA: TGTGCCACCAGCAGAGATAGAGCAGGCTTATACAATGAGCAGTTCTTC. Its protein product is CATSRDRAGLYNEQFF. The chain links TRBV15 to TRBJ2-1; D gene ambiguous. Germline V gene data show CDR1 as LNHNV and CDR2 as YYDKDF (reference sequence). V was shortened by 0 bases and J by 4 bases, with 13 bases between the two germline ends. The CDR3 is 16 residues long.

This chain connects TRBV28 to TRBJ2-3, with 11 positions matching TRBD2. This CDR3 is 16 amino acids long. The J segment lost 5 bases and the V segment lost 6 bases, leaving 10 bases of the junction unmatched. The germline CDR1 and CDR2 sequences are MDHEN and SYDVKM. The CDR3 nucleotides are TGTGCCAGCAGCCGGCCTAGCGGGGGGCAGCGAGATACGCAGTATTTT. Translation gives CASSRPSGGQRDTQYF.

The chain is built from TRBV6-5 and TRBJ1-6, with 8 bases identical to TRBD1. Germline CDR1 and CDR2: MNHEY and SVGAGI. J lost 10 bases, V lost 6 bases, and 8 bases had no gene match. The CDR3 consists of 14 residues. Written as DNA, the CDR3 is TGTGCCAGCAGACCTAACAGGGGGGTCTCACCCCTCCACTTT. It codes for CASRPNRGVSPLHF.

The rearrangement uses TRBV19 and TRBJ1-1; TRBD1 aligns across 7 bases. The CDR3 length is 13 residues. CDR1 and CDR2 (germline): LNHDA, SQIVND (reference sequence). V was pared by 3 bases and J by 6 bases, with 4 bases of the junction left unmatched. CDR3 amino acids: CASSMFTGAEAFF. The CDR3 DNA is TGTGCCAGTAGTATGTTCACAGGGGCTGAAGCTTTCTTT.

V and J are TRBV2 and TRBJ2-6; no firm D call. The CDR3 is 15 residues long. V was trimmed by 4 bases and J by 0 bases, leaving 7 bases between them. Germline V gene lookup returns CDR1 SNHLY and CDR2 FYNNEI. CDR3 sequence reads: CASSVTYSGANVLTF. CDR3 in DNA: TGTGCCAGCAGTGTGACTTACTCTGGGGCCAACGTCCTGACTTTC.